This is a list of T cell receptor beta chains from one sample in a study of CD8 T cells in ankylosing spondylitis. TCRdb reprocessed the 5' RACE reads with MiXCR, giving one entry per CDR3 protein. The top ten hold roughly 6.8% of the sample, which has under 300,000 distinct CDR3 sequences, roughly 10% seen once. The specimen sequenced was blood, either unsorted or a sorted T cell fraction (not recorded which). All receptors come from a male donor with ankylosing spondylitis or in good health (not recorded which). Both conserved end residues are part of each CDR3. The order of the fields is J gene, V gene, clone size, D gene, CDR3 DNA, CDR3 protein. D genes are given only for firm matches. Clone sizes are given selectively: once, few, many, or a class where the clone is expanded.

J: TRBJ2-3; V: TRBV25-1; size: many; D: NA; DNA: TGTGCCAGCAGTGGTCTAGACACAGATACGCAGTATTTT; CDR3: CASSGLDTDTQYF
J: TRBJ1-5; V: TRBV11-2; size: few; D: TRBD1; DNA: TGTGCCAGCAGCGTAGACAGGGGCAATCAGCCCCAGCATTTT; CDR3: CASSVDRGNQPQHF
J: TRBJ1-4; V: TRBV7-9; size: few; D: NA; DNA: TGTGCCAGCAGCCCCAGGGATCCCACCACAACTAATGAAAAACTGTTTTTT; CDR3: CASSPRDPTTTNEKLFF
J: TRBJ1-2; V: TRBV5-1; size: many; D: NA; DNA: TGCGCCAGCAGCCCACGGCAGGGAAACTATGGCTACACCTTC; CDR3: CASSPRQGNYGYTF
J: TRBJ1-2; V: TRBV12-3/TRBV12-4; size: NA; D: NA; DNA: TGTGCCAGCAGTTTAGTGCCCGCGGGGTATGGCTACACCTTC; CDR3: CASSLVPAGYGYTF
J: TRBJ2-1; V: TRBV7-8; size: NA; D: TRBD2; DNA: TGTGCCAGCAGAGCCTTAGCGGGGTTGGGAAGGAATGAGCAGTTCTTC; CDR3: CASRALAGLGRNEQFF
J: TRBJ2-7; V: TRBV20-1; size: few; D: NA; DNA: TGCAGTGCTAGAGATCCACACATAAGCTCCTACGAGCAGTACTTC; CDR3: CSARDPHISSYEQYF
J: TRBJ1-4; V: TRBV4-1; size: few; D: TRBD1; DNA: TGCGCCAGCAGCCGTGACCGGGACAGGGCATCACACAGGAGTGAAAAACTGTTTTTT; CDR3: CASSRDRDRASHRSEKLFF
J: TRBJ1-1; V: TRBV7-6; size: NA; D: NA; DNA: TGTGCCAGCAGCTTATCCGGGACATCTTTTAGGGTCGTGTTTGGCACTGAAGCTTTCTTT; CDR3: CASSLSGTSFRVVFGTEAFF
J: TRBJ1-5; V: TRBV4-2; size: many; D: TRBD1; DNA: TGTGCCAGCAGCTCCGGGACAGGGTTGATTGGAGGCAATCAGCCCCAGCATTTT; CDR3: CASSSGTGLIGGNQPQHF
J: TRBJ2-1; V: TRBV20-1; size: many; D: TRBD1; DNA: TGCAGTGCCATCCCCTATTCCGGGACAGCCCCAGTGCACGAGCAGTTCTTC; CDR3: CSAIPYSGTAPVHEQFF
J: TRBJ2-7; V: TRBV6-6; size: NA; D: NA; DNA: TGTGCCAGCAGTTACAACCAGGGTAACGAGCAGTACTTC; CDR3: CASSYNQGNEQYF
J: TRBJ2-7; V: TRBV25-1; size: NA; D: TRBD1; DNA: TGTGCCAGCAGCCAATCCGGGACAGGGTTTCGCGAGCAGTACTTC; CDR3: CASSQSGTGFREQYF
J: TRBJ2-1; V: TRBV5-5; size: many; D: NA; DNA: TGTGCCAGCAGCTTGGGTGTTGAGAGCTCCTACAATGAGCAGTTCTTC; CDR3: CASSLGVESSYNEQFF
J: TRBJ1-5; V: TRBV7-2; size: few; D: NA; DNA: TGTGCCAGCAGCTCCCGAAACGACGGGGGGCCCCAGCATTTT; CDR3: CASSSRNDGGPQHF
J: TRBJ2-3; V: TRBV10-3; size: many; D: NA; DNA: TGTGCCATCAGTGTGGCACGGCCAGGGGAGTGGACAGATACGCAGTATTTT; CDR3: CAISVARPGEWTDTQYF
J: TRBJ1-3; V: TRBV25-1; size: many; D: TRBD1; DNA: TGTGCCAGCAGTGAATTCAGGGGGTCTGGAAACACCATATATTTT; CDR3: CASSEFRGSGNTIYF
J: TRBJ2-1; V: TRBV7-2; size: NA; D: TRBD1; DNA: TGTGCCAGCGGCCGGGACAGGGGGCGCAATGAGCAGTTCTTC; CDR3: CASGRDRGRNEQFF
J: TRBJ2-7; V: TRBV25-1; size: many; D: NA; DNA: TGTGCCAGCAGTGAAACGGGGAGCCGGTACGAGCAGTACTTC; CDR3: CASSETGSRYEQYF
J: TRBJ2-5; V: TRBV29-1; size: few; D: TRBD1; DNA: TGCAGCGTTGGGACAGGGCGGGAGACCCAGTACTTC; CDR3: CSVGTGRETQYF
J: TRBJ2-7; V: TRBV12-3/TRBV12-4; size: few; D: NA; DNA: TGTGCCAGCAGTGGCGTTAGCGTTTACGAGCAGTACTTC; CDR3: CASSGVSVYEQYF
J: TRBJ2-5; V: TRBV6-5; size: many; D: NA; DNA: TGTGCCAGCAGTTACGGAGTCGGGGAGACCCAGTACTTC; CDR3: CASSYGVGETQYF
J: TRBJ2-1; V: TRBV28; size: many; D: TRBD1; DNA: TGTGCCAGCAGTCCCCGGGACAGGGTCTACAATGAGCAGTTCTTC; CDR3: CASSPRDRVYNEQFF
J: TRBJ2-1; V: TRBV5-1; size: many; D: TRBD1; DNA: TGCGCCAGCACCCGGACCCCTGGACAGGGGAACAATGAGCAGTTCTTC; CDR3: CASTRTPGQGNNEQFF
J: TRBJ2-3; V: TRBV12-3/TRBV12-4; size: many; D: TRBD2; DNA: TGTGCCAGCAGCTCTTGGGGAGGGGAGAGCACAGATACGCAGTATTTT; CDR3: CASSSWGGESTDTQYF
J: TRBJ2-1; V: TRBV7-9; size: many; D: TRBD1; DNA: TGTGCCAGCAGCTTAGTTCGGGACAGGGGGCACAATGAGCAGTTCTTC; CDR3: CASSLVRDRGHNEQFF
J: TRBJ1-3; V: TRBV10-2; size: many; D: TRBD1; DNA: TGCGCCAGCCGAACAGGGGCGGGGTCTGGAAACACCATATATTTT; CDR3: CASRTGAGSGNTIYF
J: TRBJ1-3; V: TRBV13; size: NA; D: NA; DNA: TGTGCCAGCAGCCGCGAGGGGGAATCTGGAAACACCATATATTTT; CDR3: CASSREGESGNTIYF
J: TRBJ2-2; V: TRBV12-3/TRBV12-4; size: NA; D: TRBD2; DNA: TGTGCCAGCAGTTTTTGGCTAGCGGGGGAAACGAACACCGGGGAGCTGTTTTTT; CDR3: CASSFWLAGETNTGELFF
J: TRBJ1-5; V: TRBV3-1; size: many; D: NA; DNA: TGTGCCAGCAGCCACGGAGACAATCAGCCCCAGCATTTT; CDR3: CASSHGDNQPQHF
J: TRBJ2-3; V: TRBV20-1; size: NA; D: TRBD2; DNA: TGCTGCTTCCCAACCCAGACTAGCGGGAGTTTTTTCATCACAGATACGCAGTATTTT; CDR3: CCFPTQTSGSFFITDTQYF
J: TRBJ1-4; V: TRBV20-1; size: many; D: NA; DNA: TGCAGTGCTAGACCTACGGTGGGAGGGTTCGATGAAAAACTGTTTTTT; CDR3: CSARPTVGGFDEKLFF
J: TRBJ1-1; V: TRBV5-1; size: few; D: NA; DNA: TGCGCCAGCAGCTTGGCAGGTCCTGAAGCTTTCTTT; CDR3: CASSLAGPEAFF
J: TRBJ2-2; V: TRBV11-2; size: many; D: TRBD1; DNA: TGTGCCAGCAGCTCTGGACAGGCGAACACCGGGGAGCTGTTTTTT; CDR3: CASSSGQANTGELFF
J: TRBJ2-6; V: TRBV30; size: NA; D: TRBD1; DNA: TGTGCCGCCGACAGGGCCGGGGCCAACGTCCTGACTTTC; CDR3: CAADRAGANVLTF
J: TRBJ2-7; V: TRBV6-5; size: many; D: NA; DNA: TGTGCCAGCAGTTCCCATGGACAGTTCCACGAGCAGTACTTC; CDR3: CASSSHGQFHEQYF
J: TRBJ1-2; V: TRBV28; size: NA; D: TRBD1; DNA: TGTGCCAGCAGAGGACAGGGATCGGTCTATGGCTACACCTTC; CDR3: CASRGQGSVYGYTF
J: TRBJ1-5; V: TRBV20-1; size: many; D: NA; DNA: TGCAGTGCTAAGAAAGAGGGCCAATATAGCAATCAGCCCCAGCATTTT; CDR3: CSAKKEGQYSNQPQHF
J: TRBJ1-1; V: TRBV12-3/TRBV12-4; size: NA; D: NA; DNA: TGTGCCAGCAGCCGTCGCGGGACCACTGAAGCTTTCTTT; CDR3: CASSRRGTTEAFF
J: TRBJ2-5; V: TRBV5-1; size: many; D: NA; DNA: TGCGCCAGCGGACAAGAGACCCAGTACTTC; CDR3: CASGQETQYF